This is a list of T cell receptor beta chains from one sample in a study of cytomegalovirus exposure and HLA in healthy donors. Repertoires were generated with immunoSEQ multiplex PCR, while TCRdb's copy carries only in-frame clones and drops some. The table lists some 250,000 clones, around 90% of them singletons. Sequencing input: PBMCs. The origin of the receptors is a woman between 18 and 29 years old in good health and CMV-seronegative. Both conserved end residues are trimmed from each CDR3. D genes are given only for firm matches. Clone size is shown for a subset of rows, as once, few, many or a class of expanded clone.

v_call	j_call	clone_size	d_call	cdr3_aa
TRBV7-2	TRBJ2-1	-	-	ASSSPPTREQF
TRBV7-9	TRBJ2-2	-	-	ASSLVADTGELF
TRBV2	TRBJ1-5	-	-	ASSVHRDSNQPQH
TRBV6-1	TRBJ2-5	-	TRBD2	ASSLTRTSGTQY
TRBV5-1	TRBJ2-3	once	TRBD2	ASSLLAGDTDTQY
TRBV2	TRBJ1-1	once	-	ASRVRAKITEAF
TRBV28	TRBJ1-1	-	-	ASSLTGTPNTEAF
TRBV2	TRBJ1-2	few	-	ASNPGYGYT
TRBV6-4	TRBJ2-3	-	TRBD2	ASSATSGAYTDTQY
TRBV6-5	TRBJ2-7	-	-	ASSYSLFANEQY
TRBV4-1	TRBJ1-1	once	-	ASSQPPDRNTEAF
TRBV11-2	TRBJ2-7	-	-	ASSLPRGRYYEQY
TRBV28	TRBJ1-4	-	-	ASRTTNWAEVNEKLF
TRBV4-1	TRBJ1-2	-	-	ASSPEGGELYGYT
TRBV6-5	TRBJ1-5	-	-	ASSWGAYQPQH
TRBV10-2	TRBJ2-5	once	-	ASSVGDKKTQY
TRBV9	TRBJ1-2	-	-	ASSVGGGDYGYT
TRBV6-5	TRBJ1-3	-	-	ASSYFRGSGNTIY
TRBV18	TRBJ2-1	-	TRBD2	ASSPSGGLYNEQF
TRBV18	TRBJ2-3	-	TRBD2	ASSSSGGADTQY
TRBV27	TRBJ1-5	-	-	ASSDKRQLPQH
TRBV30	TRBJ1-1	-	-	AWSVRGTNTEAF
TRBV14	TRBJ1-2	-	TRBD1	ASSHRQGLLGYT
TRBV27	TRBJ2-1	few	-	ASIPEGGAGNEQF
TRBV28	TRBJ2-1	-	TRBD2	ASGNRGGRYNEQF
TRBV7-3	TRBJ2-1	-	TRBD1	ASSLGQGMVYNEQF
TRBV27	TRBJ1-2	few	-	ASSLGASYGYT
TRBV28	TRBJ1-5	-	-	ASSLSGVNQPQH
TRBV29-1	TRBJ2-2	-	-	SVETQRRGELF
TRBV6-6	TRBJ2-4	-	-	ASGVLAKNIQY
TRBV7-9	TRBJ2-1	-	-	ASSPSGEQF
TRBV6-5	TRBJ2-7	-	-	ASSYRQVYEQY
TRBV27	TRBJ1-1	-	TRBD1	ASRTDRRAEAF
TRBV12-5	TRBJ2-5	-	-	ASGLGGQSETQY
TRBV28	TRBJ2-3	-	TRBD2	ASSSRLAGHEHGTQY
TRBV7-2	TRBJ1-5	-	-	ASSLGLASNQPQH
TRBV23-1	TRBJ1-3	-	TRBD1	ASSPSPLGQGYSSGNTIY
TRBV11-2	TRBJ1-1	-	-	ASSLDRGARSEAF
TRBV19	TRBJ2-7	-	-	ASSIGRDSYEQY
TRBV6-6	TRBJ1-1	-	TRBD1	ASRGQGAATEAF
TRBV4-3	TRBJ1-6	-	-	ASSRLGQGNSPLH
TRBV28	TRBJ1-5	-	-	ASSLPRGVQPQH
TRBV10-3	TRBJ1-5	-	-	AISGEGGYSNQPQH